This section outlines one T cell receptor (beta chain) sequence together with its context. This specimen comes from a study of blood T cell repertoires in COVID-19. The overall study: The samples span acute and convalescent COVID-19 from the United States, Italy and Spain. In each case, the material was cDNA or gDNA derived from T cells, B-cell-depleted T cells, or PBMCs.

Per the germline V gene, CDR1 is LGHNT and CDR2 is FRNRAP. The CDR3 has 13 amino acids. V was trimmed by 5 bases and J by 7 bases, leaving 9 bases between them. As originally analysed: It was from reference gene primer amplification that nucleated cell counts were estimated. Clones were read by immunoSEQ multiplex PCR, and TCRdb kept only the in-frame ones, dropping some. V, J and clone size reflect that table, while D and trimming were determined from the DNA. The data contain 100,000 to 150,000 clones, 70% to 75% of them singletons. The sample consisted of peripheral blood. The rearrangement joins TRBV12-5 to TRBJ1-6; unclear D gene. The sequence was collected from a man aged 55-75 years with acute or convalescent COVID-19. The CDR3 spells CASGIGENSPLHF. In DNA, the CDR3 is TGTGCTAGTGGTATAGGAGAGAATTCACCCCTCCACTTT.